The entry below gives a single T cell receptor beta chain sequence along with its context. This sample stems from a study of blood T cell repertoires in COVID-19. Turning to the study itself: The United States, Italy and Spain were the sources of the acute and convalescent COVID-19 samples. Sources were T cells, B-cell-depleted T cells, or PBMCs; the material itself was cDNA or gDNA.

In the original analysis: Using reference gene primer amplification, nucleated cell counts were estimated. Libraries were prepared by immunoSEQ multiplex PCR; TCRdb keeps only in-frame clonotypes and omits some of them. V and J calls and clone size are copied from that table; D and trimming were computed from the DNA. The top ten hold 40% to 45% of the sample, which has about 74,000 clones, about 83% seen once. This CDR3 spans 14 amino acids. J was trimmed by 8 bases and V by 3 bases; bases with no gene match: 3. Germline CDR1 is LGHDT and CDR2 is YNNKEL (reference sequence). The clonotype originates from an elderly man with acute or convalescent COVID-19. V is TRBV3-1 (or the pseudogene TRBV3-2) and J is TRBJ1-6; 8 bases line up with TRBD1. The sequenced material came from peripheral blood. CDR3 sequence: CASSQGGQDSPLHF. In DNA form, the CDR3 reads TGTGCCAGCAGCCAGGGGGGACAGGATTCACCCCTCCACTTT.